The 17 T cell receptor beta chains reported below all come from one sample, sequenced in a study of response to subunit inactivated influenza vaccine. MiXCR, applied by TCRdb to the RT-PCR reads, yields one record per CDR3 protein. In the table there are about 780,000 distinct CDR3 sequences, 18% of which are singletons. Sequenced material: PBMCs from blood, taken 5 to 6 days after vaccination. All receptors derive from a man aged 45-65 years who received an inactivated influenza vaccine.

A few counts support this clonotype. The V and J genes are TRBV11-1 and TRBJ2-1; D remains unclear. V lost 2 bases to trimming and J lost 12 bases, with 14 bases between them. CDR1 SGHAT and CDR2 FQDESV come from the germline V gene (reference sequence). This CDR3 spans 13 amino acids. CDR3 in DNA: TGTGCCAGCAGCTTACCGGACCGAGATTGGCAGTTCTTC. It translates to CASSLPDRDWQFF.

The chain joins TRBV20-1 to TRBJ2-7; D may be TRBD1 (5 bases). Germline loops: CDR1 DFQATT, CDR2 SNEGSKA (reference sequence). V lost 6 bases to trimming and J lost 3 bases, with 18 bases between them. The CDR3 length is 14 residues. The CDR3 DNA reads as TGCAGTGCAGGGGAACCTACCTTTATCTACGAGCAGTACTTC. It specifies CSAGEPTFIYEQYF.

The chain employs TRBV7-2 and TRBJ2-2; D not resolved. Trimming took off 3 bases at V and 2 bases at J, with 7 bases between the two ends. The CDR3 totals 14 residues. The V gene's germline CDR1 is SGHTA and CDR2 FQGNSA. CDR3 coding DNA: TGTGCCAGCAGCTTTTACGCCAACACCGGGGAGCTGTTTTTT. Translation gives CASSFYANTGELFF. Variable domain in full (rest from reference TRBV7-2 and TRBJ2-2): GAGVSQSPSNKVTEKGKDVELRCDPISGHTALYWYRQSLGQGLEFLIYFQGNSAPDKSGLPSDRFSAERTGGSVSTLTIQRTQQEDSAVYLCASSFYANTGELFFGEGSRLTVL.

This clonotype was counted only a few times. The chain uses TRBV12-3 or TRBV12-4 and TRBJ1-1, with D possibly matching TRBD1 (6 bases). Trimming left V 4 bases short and J 3 bases short, with 12 bases between. The CDR3 is 14 amino acids. The CDR3 nucleotides are TGTGCCAGCAGTTCACCGACAGGTGACACTGAAGCTTTCTTT. This translates into CASSSPTGDTEAFF.

This clonotype was detected ten times or more. V is TRBV4-3 and J is TRBJ1-1; a weak D match, TRBD1 (5 bases). The CDR3 runs 17 residues. Per germline, CDR1 LGHNA and CDR2 YSLEER. The germline V and J ends were trimmed by 3 bases and 1 base, with 18 bases remaining between them. CDR3 DNA sequence: TGCGCCAGCAGCCATCGTCTAACAGGTGGTTCGAACACTGAAGCTTTCTTT. It specifies CASSHRLTGGSNTEAFF.

This clonotype occurred a few times. The genes are TRBV5-1 and TRBJ2-1; TRBD1 matches at 9 bases. This CDR3 region has 18 residues. The germline V gene has CDR1 SGHRS and CDR2 YFSETQ. The V gene end was trimmed by 0 bases and the J gene end by 8 bases; junction bases not matched to a gene: 15. CDR3 residues: CASSLGVFHKQGADEQFF. The CDR3 nucleotides read TGCGCCAGCAGCTTGGGAGTGTTTCATAAACAGGGGGCCGATGAGCAGTTCTTC.

This clonotype was counted at least ten times. This rearrangement joins TRBV3-1 to TRBJ1-6, with D uncertain. Between the trimmed V and J ends, which lost 2 bases and 7 bases, there was a span of 9 bases. The CDR3 consists of 14 residues. Germline CDR1 LGHDT, CDR2 YNNKEL (reference sequence). In nucleotides, the CDR3 is TGTGCCAGCAGCCAAAGAAGGGTAAATTCACCCCTCCACTTT. It translates to CASSQRRVNSPLHF.

The gene calls are TRBV7-8 and TRBJ1-2, with D perhaps TRBD1 (5 bases). Looked up from germline, CDR1 is SGHVS and CDR2 is FQNEAQ. V was clipped by 5 bases and J by 7 bases, with 14 bases between them. The CDR3 totals 13 residues. CDR3 sequence: CASSTGGYGGYTF. The CDR3 bases are TGTGCCAGCAGCACCGGGGGGTACGGTGGCTACACCTTC.

This rearrangement joins TRBV5-1 to TRBJ2-7, with TRBD1 matching over 10 bases. J lost 2 bases, V lost 7 bases, and 6 bases had no gene match. The CDR3 runs to 14 residues. From germline, CDR1 is SGHRS and CDR2 YFSETQ. CDR3 coding DNA: TGCGCCAGCGCCGACAGGGGGCCCCCCTACGAGCAGTACTTC. Protein: CASADRGPPYEQYF.

This clonotype was picked up many times. CDR3 residues: CASKTGQVTEAFF. The CDR3 DNA sequence: TGTGCCAGCAAGACGGGACAGGTTACTGAAGCTTTCTTT. The chain combines TRBV7-2 with TRBJ1-1; 8 positions match TRBD1. V lost 7 bases, J lost 5 bases, and 6 bases stayed unmatched. This CDR3 contains 13 residues. Germline CDR1 reads SGHTA; CDR2 reads FQGNSA.

This sequence joins TRBV4-3 and TRBJ2-3, with D tentatively TRBD1 (6 bases). Germline lookup yields CDR1 LGHNA and CDR2 YSLEER. Between the trimmed V and J ends, which lost 3 bases and 0 bases, there was a span of 10 bases. The CDR3 runs to 15 residues. CDR3 nucleotide sequence: TGCGCCAGCAGCCAGGGGACAACTAGCACAGATACGCAGTATTTT. Its translation is CASSQGTTSTDTQYF.

The rearrangement links TRBV12-1 to TRBJ2-7; TRBD1 reflects the table's D call only, with no check against the DNA. TRBV12-1 is a pseudogene. CDR3 length: 12 amino acids. As DNA, the CDR3 is TGTGCCAGCAGCCCCGGGCTCCTCTGCAAGTACTTC. As protein: CASSPGLLCKYF.

The chain uses TRBV7-2 and TRBJ1-5, with 9 bases that match TRBD1. V dropped 2 bases and J dropped 0; count of bases not matched to a gene: 5. Looked up from germline, CDR1 is SGHTA and CDR2 is FQGNSA. The CDR3 has 17 residues. The CDR3 protein is CASSLSPTGGSNQPQHF. As DNA, the CDR3 is TGTGCCAGCAGCTTAAGCCCGACAGGGGGTAGCAATCAGCCCCAGCATTTT.

There are a few counts of this clonotype. The chain employs TRBV20-1 and TRBJ2-1, with TRBD1 matching over 10 bases. The CDR3 is 16 residues long. Germline V gene data show CDR1 as DFQATT and CDR2 as SNEGSKA (reference sequence). Unmatched junction bases numbered 8, after V lost 2 bases and J lost 4 bases. The CDR3 coding sequence is TGCAGTGCTAGACCGGGACAGGGGATCGGTTACAATGAGCAGTTCTTC. This encodes CSARPGQGIGYNEQFF.

CDR3 sequence: CASSPGTSARGNIYEQYF. The CDR3 coding sequence is TGTGCCAGTAGCCCTGGGACTAGCGCACGAGGAAACATCTACGAGCAGTACTTC. J is TRBJ2-7 and V is TRBV19; 10 bases agree with TRBD2. Germline trimming cut 6 bases from V and 3 bases from J; bases unmatched to any gene: 17. The germline V gene has CDR1 LNHDA and CDR2 SQIVND (reference sequence). The CDR3 spans 18 residues.

The rearrangement joins TRBV12-3 or TRBV12-4 to TRBJ2-3, with D perhaps given as TRBD1 or TRBD2 (6 bases each). The CDR3 covers 13 residues. Trimming took off 4 bases at V and 9 bases at J, with 14 bases between the two ends. CDR3 sequence reads: CASSSRGHRTQYF. CDR3 nucleotides: TGTGCCAGCAGTTCTCGGGGGCACAGAACGCAGTATTTT.

The table lists this clonotype with a few counts. This chain links TRBV12-3 or TRBV12-4 with TRBJ1-2; D is ambiguous. Trimming left V 1 base short and J 4 bases short, with 7 bases between. There are 13 residues in the CDR3. The CDR3 spells CASSLVQTYGYTF. In nucleotides, the CDR3 is TGTGCCAGCAGTTTAGTACAGACCTATGGCTACACCTTC.